Following are 32 T cell receptor beta chains from one sample sequenced in a study of cytomegalovirus exposure and HLA in healthy donors. Data came from immunoSEQ multiplex PCR; TCRdb stores just in-frame clones and leaves some out. The sample records 100,000 to 150,000 clones, roughly 90% being singletons. Sequenced input: PBMCs. All receptors come from a man aged 25 to 45 in good health and CMV-seronegative.

This clone has only a few counts. The J gene is TRBJ2-3, the V gene TRBV5-1, with a weak D call TRBD2 (6 bases). The CDR3 covers 15 residues. Trimming took 4 bases from V and 0 from J, leaving 12 bases between them. Germline-derived CDR1 and CDR2 are SGHRS and YFSETQ. For the CDR3, the DNA is TGCGCCAGCAGCGGGGAACTAGCCAGCACAGATACGCAGTATTTT. Translating it yields CASSGELASTDTQYF.

This clone occurred once. The chain joins TRBV4-1 to TRBJ2-5; the match to TRBD1 covers 7 bases. Looked up from germline, CDR1 is MGHRA and CDR2 is YSYEKL. V dropped 5 bases and J dropped 2; count of bases not matched to a gene: 2. The CDR3 has 13 residues. CDR3 DNA: TGCGCCAGCAGCGGGGGACAGCAAGAGACCCAGTACTTC. It translates to CASSGGQQETQYF.

The chain links TRBV6-1 to TRBJ2-1, with 11 bases matching TRBD2. Looked up from germline, CDR1 is MNHNS and CDR2 is SASEGT. The CDR3 spans 15 residues. The J segment lost 8 bases and the V segment lost 7 bases, leaving 10 bases of the junction unmatched. CDR3 amino acids: CASITSGSTGHEQFF. As DNA, the CDR3 is TGTGCCAGCATAACTAGCGGGAGTACGGGCCATGAGCAGTTCTTC.

V and J are TRBV5-6 and TRBJ1-2, with D possibly being TRBD1 (6 bases). The CDR3 runs to 14 residues. From germline, CDR1 is SGHDT and CDR2 YYEEEE. Trimming removed 5 bases from V and 4 bases from J, with 15 bases in between. The DNA of the CDR3 is TGTGCCAGCAGGGTTGGGGGCCTAGGCTATGGCTACACCTTC. Encoded protein: CASRVGGLGYGYTF.

The chain links TRBV11-2 to TRBJ2-7, with 7 positions matching TRBD2. This CDR3 comprises 15 residues. The V and J ends lost 1 base and 3 bases, in that order; junction bases with no gene match: 6. Germline values: CDR1 SGHAT, CDR2 FQNNGV. As DNA, the CDR3 is TGTGCCAGCAGCTTAGGGGGGGGTCAAGTCTACGAGCAGTACTTC. This sequence encodes CASSLGGGQVYEQYF.

CDR3 coding DNA: TGCGCCAGCAAAACAGGCCCTGCAACTAATGAAAAACTGTTTTTT. Amino acid sequence: CASKTGPATNEKLFF. This chain links TRBV5-1 with TRBJ1-4; perhaps TRBD1 as D (5 bases). Germline lookup yields CDR1 SGHRS and CDR2 YFSETQ. This CDR3 spans 15 amino acids. Trimming pared 6 bases from V and 0 bases from J, leaving 12 bases between. The full variable domain, in which reference TRBV5-1 and TRBJ1-4 provide the parts outside the CDR3, is KAGVTQTPRYLIKTRGQQVTLSCSPISGHRSVSWYQQTPGQGLQFLFEYFSETQRNKGNFPGRFSGRQFSNSRSEMNVSTLELGDSALYLCASKTGPATNEKLFFGSGTQLSVL.

The V gene is TRBV7-3, the J gene TRBJ1-1; tentative D call: TRBD1 (5 bases). V shed 2 bases and J shed 1 base, with 8 bases lying between them. The CDR3 spans 14 residues. Germline V lookup: CDR1 SGHTA, CDR2 FQGTGA. CDR3 bases: TGTGCCAGCAGCTTAGCAACAGGGAACACTGAAGCTTTCTTT. Translating it yields CASSLATGNTEAFF. Variable domain in full (rest from reference TRBV7-3 and TRBJ1-1): GAGVSQTPSNKVTEKGKYVELRCDPISGHTALYWYRQSLGQGPEFLIYFQGTGAADDSGLPNDRFFAVRPEGSVSTLKIQRTERGDSAVYLCASSLATGNTEAFFGQGTRLTVV.

The chain links TRBV13 to TRBJ2-3, with TRBD2 identical over 9 bases. The germline V gene has CDR1 PRHDT and CDR2 FYEKMQ (reference sequence). This CDR3 is 16 amino acids long. After removal of 4 bases from V and 4 bases from J, the junction contained 9 bases not matched to a gene. The CDR3 here is CASSWQAGGPSDTQYF. CDR3 bases: TGTGCCAGCAGCTGGCAGGCGGGAGGGCCATCAGATACGCAGTATTTT.

This rearrangement joins TRBV5-6 to TRBJ1-3; no clear D. The germline V gene has CDR1 SGHDT and CDR2 YYEEEE. Trimming removed 3 bases from V and 0 bases from J, with 16 bases in between. The CDR3 extends over 17 amino acids. In nucleotides, the CDR3 is TGTGCCAGCAGCTCCCGAGGAGGAAGAAACTCTGGAAACACCATATATTTT. Amino acids: CASSSRGGRNSGNTIYF.

This clone has a single count. The J gene is TRBJ2-7, the V gene TRBV6-5; 8 bases line up with TRBD2. In germline, CDR1 is MNHEY, CDR2 SVGAGI. After removal of 4 bases from V and 3 bases from J, the junction contained 11 bases not matched to a gene. The CDR3 contains 16 residues. CDR3 region: CASSSTGTSPRYEQYF. For the CDR3, the DNA is TGTGCCAGCAGTTCCACCGGGACTAGTCCCCGCTACGAGCAGTACTTC.

V usage is TRBV19 and J usage is TRBJ2-2, with D unclear. V dropped 3 bases and J dropped 2 bases, with 10 bases sitting between them. The germline gives CDR1 LNHDA, CDR2 SQIVND (reference sequence). There are 15 residues in the CDR3. In DNA, the CDR3 is TGTGCCAGTAGTATGGCGGTGATAAACACCGGGGAGCTGTTTTTT. Translation: CASSMAVINTGELFF.

The chain uses TRBV7-2 and TRBJ1-5, with TRBD1 matching 7 bases. V was pared by 2 bases and J by 5 bases, with 6 bases of the junction left unmatched. The CDR3 runs 15 residues. Germline CDR1 is SGHTA and CDR2 is FQGNSA. The CDR3 here is CASSLFGTGDQPQHF. The CDR3, as DNA: TGTGCCAGCAGCTTATTCGGTACAGGGGATCAGCCCCAGCATTTT.

The chain is built from TRBV6-6 and TRBJ1-1, with D tentatively TRBD1 (5 bases). The V gene lost 0 bases and the J gene lost 1 base, with 6 bases spanning the gap. CDR3 length equals 14 residues. CDR1 and CDR2 from the germline V gene are MNHNY and SVGAGI (reference sequence). The CDR3 is CASSYSGGNTEAFF. CDR3 nucleotide sequence: TGTGCCAGCAGTTACTCGGGGGGGAACACTGAAGCTTTCTTT.

The chain uses TRBV7-6 and TRBJ2-7; TRBD2 matches 7 bases. This CDR3 contains 14 residues. Germline V lookup: CDR1 SGHVS, CDR2 FNYEAQ. V was clipped by 4 bases and J by 2 bases; unmatched bases: 5. CDR3 residues: CASSSKAGTYEQYF. The CDR3 coding sequence is TGTGCCAGCAGCTCGAAAGCGGGGACCTACGAGCAGTACTTC.

This CDR3 is CASSQDRPGLLDTDTQYF. The CDR3 nucleotides read TGTGCCAGCAGCCAAGACCGTCCGGGACTACTTGACACAGATACGCAGTATTTT. The rearrangement uses TRBV4-2 and TRBJ2-3, with 7 bases fitting TRBD2. Germline-derived CDR1 and CDR2 are LGHNA and YNFKEQ. The CDR3 is made up of 18 amino acids. The ends lost 0 bases at V and 2 bases at J; junction bases unmatched: 11.

The gene calls are TRBV9 and TRBJ2-1, with D possibly TRBD2 on 6 matching bases. This CDR3 is built from 17 residues. V was trimmed by 4 bases and J by 4 bases, leaving 21 bases between them. Germline V CDR1 and CDR2: SGDLS, YYNGEE. CDR3 sequence (DNA): TGTGCCAGCAGCTCAAGAGCCGGGAGCAGCCTTTACAATGAGCAGTTCTTC. It yields the protein CASSSRAGSSLYNEQFF.

This sequence joins TRBV5-1 and TRBJ2-3, with TRBD2 matching 10 bases. Germline V gives CDR1 SGHRS, CDR2 YFSETQ. V lost 6 bases, J lost 0 bases, and 4 bases stayed unmatched. The CDR3 is made up of 15 amino acids. In DNA, the CDR3 is TGCGCCAGCAAACTAGCGGGAAGTAGCACAGATACGCAGTATTTT. As protein: CASKLAGSSTDTQYF.

The chain is built from TRBV2 and TRBJ2-7; D is perhaps TRBD2 (6 bases). The CDR3 length is 13 residues. Per germline, CDR1 SNHLY and CDR2 FYNNEI. Trimming cost V 1 base and J 2 bases, with 6 bases left between them. CDR3 sequence (DNA): TGTGCCAGCAGTGAAGGGGGGGCCTACGAGCAGTACTTC. Its protein product is CASSEGGAYEQYF.

The chain carries TRBV30 and TRBJ1-1, with TRBD1 matching 9 bases. The length of the CDR3 is 15 residues. V gave up 4 bases and J gave up 1 base; unmatched junction bases: 7. The germline V gene encodes CDR1 GTSNPN and CDR2 SVGIG (reference sequence). Here the CDR3 DNA reads TGTGCCTGGAAGTACGGGGACAGGGCGAACACTGAAGCTTTCTTT. Translation gives CAWKYGDRANTEAFF.

The V call is TRBV2, the J call TRBJ2-7; D unresolved. The CDR3 is 11 amino acids. The germline gives CDR1 SNHLY, CDR2 FYNNEI. V lost 6 bases and J lost 5, with 8 bases in between. This CDR3 reads CASSVLNEQYF. CDR3 in DNA: TGTGCCAGCAGCGTTCTTAACGAGCAGTACTTC.

J is TRBJ2-5 and V is TRBV5-4, with 12 nucleotides matching TRBD2. Germline CDR1 SGHNT, CDR2 YYREEE (reference sequence). The junction had 3 bases not matched to a gene; V was cut back by 1 base and J by 5 bases. CDR3 size: 15 residues. The CDR3: CASSLRLAGDETQYF. Here the CDR3 DNA reads TGTGCCAGCAGCTTGCGACTAGCGGGAGATGAGACCCAGTACTTC.

V is TRBV30 and J is TRBJ2-7; the D gene is possibly TRBD1 (6 bases). This CDR3 has 14 amino acids. In germline, CDR1 is GTSNPN, CDR2 SVGIG (reference sequence). The germline V and J ends were trimmed by 5 bases and 0 bases, with 14 bases remaining between them. CDR3 loop: CAWERTDSSYEQYF. The CDR3 bases are TGTGCCTGGGAGCGGACAGACAGCTCCTACGAGCAGTACTTC.

J is TRBJ2-1 and V is TRBV4-2, with D maybe TRBD2 (6 bases). V gave up 0 bases and J gave up 2 bases, with 14 bases separating them. Per the germline V gene, CDR1 is LGHNA and CDR2 is YNFKEQ. The CDR3 sequence is 17 residues long. CDR3 amino acids: CASSQDSSGEAYNEQFF. The CDR3 DNA reads TGTGCCAGCAGCCAAGATTCGTCGGGGGAAGCCTACAATGAGCAGTTCTTC.

V usage is TRBV9 and J usage is TRBJ2-7, with 7 bases lining up with TRBD2. Germline CDR1 SGDLS, CDR2 YYNGEE. The CDR3 has 15 amino acids. The J segment lost 1 base and the V segment lost 4 bases, leaving 8 bases of the junction unmatched. CDR3 sequence: CASSPPGGGSYEQYF. In DNA, the CDR3 is TGTGCCAGCAGCCCCCCCGGCGGGGGATCCTACGAGCAGTACTTC.

V and J are TRBV6-1 and TRBJ2-7; maybe TRBD1 (6 bases). CDR3 length: 16 residues. Germline V gene lookup returns CDR1 MNHNS and CDR2 SASEGT. V lost 4 bases and J lost 1, with 17 bases in between. This chain's CDR3 is CASSGGTPDPSYEQYF. The CDR3 DNA follows: TGTGCCAGCAGTGGAGGGACACCCGATCCTTCCTACGAGCAGTACTTC.

The CDR3 DNA follows: TGTGCCAGCAGCTTCGGGTGGCTAGCGGGCCACCACGAGCAGTACTTC. Translating it yields CASSFGWLAGHHEQYF. The chain is built from TRBV11-2 and TRBJ2-7, with 8 positions matching TRBD2. The CDR3 spans 16 residues. V shed 3 bases and J 5 bases; nucleotides not matched to a gene: 12. Germline CDR1 SGHAT, CDR2 FQNNGV.

This chain joins TRBV18 and TRBJ1-4, with D perhaps matching TRBD1 (6 bases). Germline V gene data show CDR1 as KGHSH and CDR2 as LQKENI. V was cut by 6 bases and J by 8 bases, with 19 bases left in between. This CDR3 region has 15 residues. CDR3 in DNA: TGTGCCAGCTCCCAGATGGGGGCCGGGATGGAAAAACTGTTTTTT. Its translation is CASSQMGAGMEKLFF.

V gene TRBV30 combines with J gene TRBJ2-1, with D possibly matching TRBD2 (5 bases). This CDR3 region has 15 residues. V was clipped by 5 bases and J by 1 base, with 15 bases between them. Germline-derived CDR1 and CDR2 are GTSNPN and SVGIG (reference sequence). This chain's CDR3 is CAWFTSGVSYNEQFF. The CDR3 nucleotides read TGTGCCTGGTTTACTAGTGGTGTATCCTACAATGAGCAGTTCTTC.

This clone has just one count. This sequence joins TRBV30 and TRBJ2-5; TRBD2 might be the D (5 bases). The V end lost 0 bases, the J end lost 4 bases, and 12 bases lay between the germline ends. This CDR3 has 14 amino acids. Germline-derived CDR1 and CDR2 are GTSNPN and SVGIG (reference sequence). Written as DNA, the CDR3 is TGTGCCTGGAGTGTTGGGCCACGGGGAGAGACCCAGTACTTC. It translates to CAWSVGPRGETQYF.

The chain employs TRBV2 and TRBJ2-1; weak D call: TRBD1 (6 bases). This CDR3 has 13 residues. The germline V and J ends were trimmed by 1 base and 11 bases, with 12 bases remaining between them. Germline V gene sequence: CDR1 SNHLY, CDR2 FYNNEI. The CDR3 DNA sequence: TGTGCCAGCAGTGAAGTTGTGGGGGACAAGCAGTTCTTC. This sequence encodes CASSEVVGDKQFF.

V and J are TRBV6-1 and TRBJ2-7, with TRBD1 matching 8 bases. Germline loops: CDR1 MNHNS, CDR2 SASEGT. V shed 2 bases and J 4 bases; nucleotides not matched to a gene: 4. The CDR3 is 14 amino acids. CDR3 loop: CASSERDRRYEQYF. The CDR3 nucleotides read TGTGCCAGCAGTGAAAGGGACAGGCGATACGAGCAGTACTTC.

The rearrangement links TRBV10-3 to TRBJ2-7; 9 nucleotides align to TRBD1. Germline CDR1 ENHRY, CDR2 SYGVKD. The CDR3 consists of 15 residues. Germline trimming cut 5 bases from V and 0 bases from J; bases unmatched to any gene: 5. The CDR3 loop reads CAISPGQGSSYEQYF. DNA for the CDR3: TGTGCCATCAGTCCGGGACAGGGTTCCTCCTACGAGCAGTACTTC.